This T cell receptor beta chain stems from a study of technical replicates of blood from a handful of donors (TCRdb year 2017). Receptors were amplified or captured by the immunoSEQ multiplex PCR assay. In its TCRdb copy, this immuneACCESS table keeps in-frame sequences only and misses some clones. Where compared with another copy, unresolved V genes explain less than half of these, and the others have no known cause. The sample table records over 50,000 clones; 70% to 90% of these occur just once. In total, the top ten clones hold 5% of the sample. Taken from cysteine to phenylalanine, the CDR3 has 15 residues. Here the CDR3 DNA is all that survives: 45 bases in frame from base 1. The germline V gene provides CDR1 SGHTA and CDR2 FQGNSA. The junction shows trimming of 1 base on V and 7 bases on J, and the gene matches do not reach 5 bases of it. In regard to this clone: The antigen it binds to is not known. Base-call qualities are not available, and no considerably larger clone is one nucleotide away.

This receptor chain uses TRBV7-2 and TRBJ2-2, and TRBD1 matches 8 of the central bases. The sample consisted of PBMCs. This sequence originates from a human donor in good health. Some clones in this sample may be carry-over from other donors' samples. In nucleotides, the sequence is TGTGCCAGCAGCTTAGGGCAGGGGGCGGTCGGGGAGCTGTTTTTT. This translates into CASSLGQGAVGELFF.